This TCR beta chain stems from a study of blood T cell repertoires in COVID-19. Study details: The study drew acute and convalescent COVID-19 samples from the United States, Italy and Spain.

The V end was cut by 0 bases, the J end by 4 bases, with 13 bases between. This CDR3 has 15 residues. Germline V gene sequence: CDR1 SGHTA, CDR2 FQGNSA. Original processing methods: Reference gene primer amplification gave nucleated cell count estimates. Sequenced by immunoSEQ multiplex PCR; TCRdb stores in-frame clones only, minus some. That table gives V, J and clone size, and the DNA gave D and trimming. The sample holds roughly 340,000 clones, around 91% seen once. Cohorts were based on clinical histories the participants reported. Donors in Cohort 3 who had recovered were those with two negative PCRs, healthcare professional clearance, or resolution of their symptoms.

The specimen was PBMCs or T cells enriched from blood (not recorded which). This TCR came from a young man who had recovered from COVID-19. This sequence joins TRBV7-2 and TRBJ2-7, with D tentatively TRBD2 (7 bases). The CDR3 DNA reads TGTGCCAGCAGCTTAGCTTGGGGGGGCCAGTACGAGCAGTACTTC. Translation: CASSLAWGGQYEQYF.